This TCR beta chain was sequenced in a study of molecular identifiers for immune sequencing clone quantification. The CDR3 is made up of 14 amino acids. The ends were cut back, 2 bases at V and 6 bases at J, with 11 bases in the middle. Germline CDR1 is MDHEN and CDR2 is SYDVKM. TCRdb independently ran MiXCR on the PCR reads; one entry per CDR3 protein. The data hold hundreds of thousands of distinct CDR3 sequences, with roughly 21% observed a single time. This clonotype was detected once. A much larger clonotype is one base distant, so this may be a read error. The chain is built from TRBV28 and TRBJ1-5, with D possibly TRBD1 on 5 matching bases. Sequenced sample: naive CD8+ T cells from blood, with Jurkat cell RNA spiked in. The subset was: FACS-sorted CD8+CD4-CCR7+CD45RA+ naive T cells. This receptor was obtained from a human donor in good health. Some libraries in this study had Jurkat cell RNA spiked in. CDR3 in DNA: TGTGCCAGCAGTTTAATACGGGACCGTCAGCCCCAGCATTTT. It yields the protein CASSLIRDRQPQHF.